The clone carrying this T cell receptor (beta chain) was seen repeatedly, ten times or more. As yet, its antigen is unknown. This sample was taken from a study of response to subunit inactivated influenza vaccine. Broader study findings: With each seasonal influenza vaccination, the authors suggested, few new T cells are recruited.

Germline V lookup: CDR1 SGHTA, CDR2 FQGNSA. The germline V and J ends were trimmed by 3 bases and 7 bases, with 16 bases remaining between them. The CDR3 is 15 residues long. TCRdb re-derived calls from the RT-PCR reads in MiXCR, one entry per CDR3 protein. Of 650,000 or so distinct CDR3 sequences listed, approximately 15% are singletons. The chain links TRBV7-2 to TRBJ2-1; a weak D match, TRBD2 (6 bases). The input for sequencing was PBMCs from blood, taken 14 to 15 days before vaccination. The TCR was taken from a man aged 50-60 years who received an inactivated influenza vaccine. CDR3 sequence reads: CASSLATGVKNEQFF. The CDR3 DNA sequence: TGTGCCAGCAGCTTGGCGACGGGAGTGAAAAATGAGCAGTTCTTC.